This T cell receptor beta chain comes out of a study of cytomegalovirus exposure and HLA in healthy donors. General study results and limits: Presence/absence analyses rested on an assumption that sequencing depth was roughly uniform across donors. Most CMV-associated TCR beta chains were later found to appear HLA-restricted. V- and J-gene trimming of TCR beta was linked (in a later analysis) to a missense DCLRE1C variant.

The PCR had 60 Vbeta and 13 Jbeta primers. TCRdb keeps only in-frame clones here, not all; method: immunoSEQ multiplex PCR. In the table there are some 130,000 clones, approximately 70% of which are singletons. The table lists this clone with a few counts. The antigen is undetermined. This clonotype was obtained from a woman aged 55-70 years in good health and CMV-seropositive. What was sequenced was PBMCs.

DNA for the CDR3: TGTGCCAGCAGCTTAGAGGGCAGGGGATACACTGAAGCTTTCTTT. Amino acid sequence: CASSLEGRGYTEAFF. This chain joins TRBV11-1 and TRBJ1-1, with a possible D match to TRBD1 (6 bases). The CDR3 consists of 15 residues. V was shortened by 1 base and J by 3 bases, with 12 bases between the two germline ends. CDR1 is SGHAT, CDR2 FQDESV, per germline (reference sequence).